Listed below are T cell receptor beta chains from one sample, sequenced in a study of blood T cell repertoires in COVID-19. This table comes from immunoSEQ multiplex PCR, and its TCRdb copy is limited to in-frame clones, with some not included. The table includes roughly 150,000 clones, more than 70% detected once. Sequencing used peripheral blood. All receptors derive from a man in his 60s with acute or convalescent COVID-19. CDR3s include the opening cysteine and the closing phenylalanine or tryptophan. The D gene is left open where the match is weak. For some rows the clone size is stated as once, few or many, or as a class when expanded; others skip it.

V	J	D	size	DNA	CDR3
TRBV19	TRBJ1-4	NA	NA	TGTGCCAGTAGTATTGCCTCCGGGGGGGGGCGCCGTGAAAAACTGTTTTTT	CASSIASGGGRREKLFF
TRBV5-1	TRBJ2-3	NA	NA	TGCGCCAGCAGTCAGCCCAGGTCCCCCACAGATACGCAGTATTTT	CASSQPRSPTDTQYF
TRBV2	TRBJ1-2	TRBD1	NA	TGTGCCAGCAGTGCCACCGGGACAGGGGGCTCGGGCTACACCTTC	CASSATGTGGSGYTF
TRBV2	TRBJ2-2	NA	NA	TGTGCCAGCAAAACAGGGATGGTCGGGGAGCTGTTTTTT	CASKTGMVGELFF
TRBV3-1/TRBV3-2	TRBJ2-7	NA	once	TGTGCCAGCAGACTGAGGACGGCGGGGGAGCAGTACTTC	CASRLRTAGEQYF
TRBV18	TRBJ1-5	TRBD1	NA	TGTGCCAGCTCACCACGGGCAGGGGGTCCCAATCAGCCCCAGCATTTT	CASSPRAGGPNQPQHF
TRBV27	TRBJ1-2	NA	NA	TGTGCCAGCAGTCCCCGGGGTGGCTTTGAGGGCTACACCTTC	CASSPRGGFEGYTF
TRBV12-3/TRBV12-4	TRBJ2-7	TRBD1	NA	TGTGCCAGCAGTCCGGACAGGAACTACGAGCAGTACTTC	CASSPDRNYEQYF
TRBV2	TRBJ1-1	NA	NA	TGTGCCAGCAGGCTCGGGGGGGCGATGGACACTGAAGCTTTCTTT	CASRLGGAMDTEAFF
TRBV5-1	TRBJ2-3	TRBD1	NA	TGCGCCAGCAGCTTGGCGGGACAGGGTCTCCCAGATACGCAGTATTTT	CASSLAGQGLPDTQYF
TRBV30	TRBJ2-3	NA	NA	TGTGCCTGGAGTCCCAATCGGGGGTTCTGGGGGGATACGCAGTATTTT	CAWSPNRGFWGDTQYF
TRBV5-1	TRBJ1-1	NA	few	TGCGCCAGCAGCTTGCCCGGGATTCGGAACACTGAAGCTTTCTTT	CASSLPGIRNTEAFF
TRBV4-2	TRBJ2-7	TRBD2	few	TGTGCCAGCAGCCAACTTAGCGGGGGGGCTCGCGAGCAGTACTTC	CASSQLSGGAREQYF
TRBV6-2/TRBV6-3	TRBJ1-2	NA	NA	TGTGCCAGCAGTTACTCGACGCACGCCGGAGAGTTC	CASSYSTHAGEF
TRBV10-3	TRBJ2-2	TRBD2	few	TGTGCCATCAGTGTACTAGCGGGCCGGAACACCGGGGAGCTGTTTTTT	CAISVLAGRNTGELFF
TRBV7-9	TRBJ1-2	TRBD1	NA	TGTGCCAGCAGCTTAACGACAGGGGATGGCTACACCTTC	CASSLTTGDGYTF
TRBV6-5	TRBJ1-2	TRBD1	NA	TGTGCCAGCAGACGCATCCAACAGGGGGCATATGGCTACACCTTC	CASRRIQQGAYGYTF
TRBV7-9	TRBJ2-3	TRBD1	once	TGTGCCAGCAGCTCTGGACAGGTTTGGGATACGCAGTATTTT	CASSSGQVWDTQYF
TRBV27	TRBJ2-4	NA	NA	TGTGCCAGCAGTTCCCCCACAGGGCGGTCAGCCAAAAACATTCAGTACTTC	CASSSPTGRSAKNIQYF
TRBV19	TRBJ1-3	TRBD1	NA	TGTGCCAGTACGGAGGACAGGGGACCTGGAAACACCATATATTTT	CASTEDRGPGNTIYF
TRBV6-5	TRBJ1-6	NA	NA	TGTGCCAGCAGCGCAGGACAGATTTATAATTCACCCCTCCACTTT	CASSAGQIYNSPLHF
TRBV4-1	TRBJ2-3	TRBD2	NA	TGCGCCAGCAGCCCCGGGACTAGCGGGGAGTCAGATACGCAGTATTTT	CASSPGTSGESDTQYF
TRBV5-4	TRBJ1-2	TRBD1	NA	TGTGCCAGCAGCTCGGGACAGGGGTATGGCTACACCTTC	CASSSGQGYGYTF
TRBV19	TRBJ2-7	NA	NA	TGTGCCAGTAGGCGGTCGGACAGTCCAGCCTACGAGCAGTACTTC	CASRRSDSPAYEQYF
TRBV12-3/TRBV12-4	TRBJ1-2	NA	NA	TGTGCCAGCAGTTTACAATATGGCTACACCTTC	CASSLQYGYTF
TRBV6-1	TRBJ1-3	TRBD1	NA	TGTGCCAGCAGTGAAATGGACAGGGTTAGGAACACCATATATTTT	CASSEMDRVRNTIYF
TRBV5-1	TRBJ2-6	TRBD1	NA	TGCGCCAGCAGCTTACAGGGGGCGGGGGGGGCCAACGTCCTGACTTTC	CASSLQGAGGANVLTF
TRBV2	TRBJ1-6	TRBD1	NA	TGTGCCAGCACTACAGGGGGTCGCTATAATTCACCCCTCCACTTT	CASTTGGRYNSPLHF
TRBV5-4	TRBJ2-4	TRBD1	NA	TGTGCCAGCAGCTTGGGAGGGGGCTTAAACATTCAGTACTTC	CASSLGGGLNIQYF
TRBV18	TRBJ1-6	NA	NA	TGTGCCAGCTCACCACAGCCCGGGGGTGATAATTCACCCCTCCACTTT	CASSPQPGGDNSPLHF
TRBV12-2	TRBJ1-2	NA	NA	TGTGCAAGTCGCTTAGCAGGGATGGGACAACGCTATGGCTACACCTTC	CASRLAGMGQRYGYTF
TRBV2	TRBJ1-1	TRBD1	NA	TGTGCCAGCAGTGAATCGCTCGCTGACAGGGGCGGAACTGAAGCTTTCTTT	CASSESLADRGGTEAFF
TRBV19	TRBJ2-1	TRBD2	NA	TGTGCCAGTAAGGAAGCGGGGGGGCTGTACAATGAGCAGTTCTTC	CASKEAGGLYNEQFF
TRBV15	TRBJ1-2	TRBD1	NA	TGTGCCACGACAGGGGATGACTATGGCTACACCTTC	CATTGDDYGYTF
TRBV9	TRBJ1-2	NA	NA	TGTGCCAGCAGCGTAGAAGTTACTAGCTATGGCTACACCTTC	CASSVEVTSYGYTF
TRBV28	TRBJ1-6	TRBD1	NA	TGTGCCAGCAGTGCCGGGACAGGCTACCTCCACTTT	CASSAGTGYLHF
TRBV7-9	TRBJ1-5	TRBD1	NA	TGTGCCAGCAGCCCCCAAGGGACAGGCAATCAGCCCCAGCATTTT	CASSPQGTGNQPQHF
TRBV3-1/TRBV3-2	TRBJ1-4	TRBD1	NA	TGTGCCAGCAGCCTTCCGGGACAGGGTGGTGAAAAACTGTTTTTT	CASSLPGQGGEKLFF
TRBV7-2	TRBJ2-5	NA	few	TGTGCCAGCAGCCTGGGACCCGGACAGCAAGAGACCCAGTACTTC	CASSLGPGQQETQYF
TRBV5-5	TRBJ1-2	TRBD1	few	TGTGCCAGCAGCTTGGAGGCAAGGACAGGGGTGATCTATGGCTACACCTTC	CASSLEARTGVIYGYTF
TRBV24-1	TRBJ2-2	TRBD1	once	TGTGCCACCAGTGACCCGGGACAGGGTAACACCGGGGAGCTGTTTTTT	CATSDPGQGNTGELFF
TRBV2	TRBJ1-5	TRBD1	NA	TGTGCCAGCAACCGAGGGGACAGTGAGAATCAGCCCCAGCATTTT	CASNRGDSENQPQHF
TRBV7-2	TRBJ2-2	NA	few	TGTGCCAGCAGCCCCACCGGGGGACGGGTCACCGGGGAGCTGTTTTTT	CASSPTGGRVTGELFF
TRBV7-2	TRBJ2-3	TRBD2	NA	TGTGCCAGCAGCCCCCGCCGGGACTACCCTAGCACAGATACGCAGTATTTT	CASSPRRDYPSTDTQYF
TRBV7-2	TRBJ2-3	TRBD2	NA	TGTGCCAGCAGCTTGGCCCGGACTAGCGGAGATACGCAGTATTTT	CASSLARTSGDTQYF
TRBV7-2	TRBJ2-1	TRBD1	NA	TGTGCCAGCAGCTCGACCGGGACAGGGGCTTACAATGAGCAGTTCTTC	CASSSTGTGAYNEQFF